The 3 T cell receptor beta chains in this list originate from one sample, sequenced in a study of blood T cell repertoires in COVID-19. This table comes from immunoSEQ multiplex PCR, and its TCRdb copy is limited to in-frame clones, with some not included. The sample lists roughly 150,000 clones, under 90% occurring once. The sample was peripheral blood. The receptors here all came from a woman older than 75 with acute or convalescent COVID-19.

This clone was seen ten or more times. The chain links TRBV28 to TRBJ1-3; D is perhaps TRBD1 (5 bases). Trimming removed 5 bases at V and 0 bases at J, with 11 bases between. The CDR3 has 15 residues. Germline V gene data show CDR1 as MDHEN and CDR2 as SYDVKM. Written as DNA, the CDR3 is TGTGCCAGCAGTCGCGGGGGTGTCTCTGGAAACACCATATATTTT. The encoded protein is CASSRGGVSGNTIYF.

This chain connects TRBV15 to TRBJ2-2; 9 bases align to TRBD2. CDR1 and CDR2 (germline): LNHNV, YYDKDF (reference sequence). CDR3 length equals 18 residues. Trimming removed 2 bases from V and 3 bases from J; junction bases left unmatched: 10. The CDR3 DNA follows: TGTGCCACCAGCAGAAGCGGTAGCGGGAGAGGTGACACCGGGGAGCTGTTTTTT. It is translated as CATSRSGSGRGDTGELFF.

This clone came up once. The chain recombines TRBV7-8 with TRBJ2-2; D call uncertain. The CDR3 is 12 amino acids. Trimming took 5 bases from V and 8 from J, leaving 9 bases between them. The germline CDR1 and CDR2 sequences are SGHVS and FQNEAQ. For the CDR3, the DNA is TGTGCCAGCAGCAGTTACCAGGGGGAGCTGTTTTTT. This codes for CASSSYQGELFF.